The T cell receptor (beta chain) described here comes from a study of blood T cells in healthy people across ages. Study findings and constraints: Both naive CD4+ cell counts and diversity were greater in long-lived donors than in aged donors. Leaving the PBMCs unsorted stopped any conclusive comparison of naive versus antigen-experienced cells.

It was with a sample-barcoded 5' primer and a J-beta primer mix that a second PCR of roughly 7 to 11 cycles was run. CDR3-containing paired-end reads numbered at least 2.5 million in each sample. TCRdb reprocessed the 5' RACE reads with MiXCR, giving one entry per CDR3 protein. Altogether over 1,200,000 distinct CDR3 sequences are present, approximately 63% being singletons, with the ten largest covering 5.5% to 8%. Concerning this clonotype: The antigen is not known.

After removal of 4 bases from V and 4 bases from J, the junction contained 7 bases not matched to a gene. Germline assignment: CDR1 MNHEY and CDR2 SMNVEV (reference sequence). There are 16 residues in the CDR3. J is TRBJ2-2 and V is TRBV27; TRBD1 matches 9 bases. Source material: blood. The TCR comes from a man aged 18 to 30 in good health. CDR3 in amino acids: CASSYRGLDGTGELFF. CDR3 sequence (DNA): TGTGCCAGCAGTTACAGGGGGCTGGATGGCACCGGGGAGCTGTTTTTT.